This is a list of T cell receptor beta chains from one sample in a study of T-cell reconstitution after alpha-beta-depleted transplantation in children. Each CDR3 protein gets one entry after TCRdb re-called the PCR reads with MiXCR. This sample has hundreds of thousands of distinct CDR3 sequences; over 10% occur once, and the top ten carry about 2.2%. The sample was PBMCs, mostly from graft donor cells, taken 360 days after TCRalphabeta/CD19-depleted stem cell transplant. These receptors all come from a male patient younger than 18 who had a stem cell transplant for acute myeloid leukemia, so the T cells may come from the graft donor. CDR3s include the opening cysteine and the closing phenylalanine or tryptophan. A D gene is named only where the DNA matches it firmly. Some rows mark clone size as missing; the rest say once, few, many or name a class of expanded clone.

CDR3 protein: CASLTFLAGVGETQYF; CDR3 DNA: TGTGCCAGCCTAACCTTTTTAGCGGGAGTGGGCGAGACCCAGTACTTC; V gene: TRBV28; clone size: many; D gene: TRBD2; J gene: TRBJ2-5
CDR3 protein: CASSSTGREQFF; CDR3 DNA: TGTGCCAGCAGCTCTACAGGGCGCGAGCAGTTCTTC; V gene: TRBV7-2; clone size: .; D gene: .; J gene: TRBJ2-1
CDR3 protein: CASSKGGPAAWGLDLYEQYF; CDR3 DNA: TGTGCCAGCAGCAAAGGAGGGCCCGCCGCCTGGGGACTAGACCTCTACGAGCAGTACTTC; V gene: TRBV21-1; clone size: .; D gene: .; J gene: TRBJ2-7
CDR3 protein: CSVELRKGSSSYNEQFF; CDR3 DNA: TGCAGCGTTGAACTCAGAAAGGGGTCGAGCTCCTACAATGAGCAGTTCTTC; V gene: TRBV29-1; clone size: .; D gene: .; J gene: TRBJ2-1
CDR3 protein: CASMYTSGTYEQYF; CDR3 DNA: TGTGCCAGCATGTATACTAGCGGTACCTACGAGCAGTACTTC; V gene: TRBV7-2; clone size: many; D gene: TRBD2; J gene: TRBJ2-7
CDR3 protein: CASSFWSSGGGTDTQYF; CDR3 DNA: TGTGCCAGCAGTTTTTGGTCTAGCGGAGGAGGGACAGATACGCAGTATTTT; V gene: TRBV28; clone size: few; D gene: TRBD2; J gene: TRBJ2-3
CDR3 protein: CASSELSTSGRARSADTQYF; CDR3 DNA: TGTGCCAGCAGTGAACTGTCGACTAGCGGGAGGGCCAGGTCTGCAGATACGCAGTATTTT; V gene: TRBV25-1; clone size: .; D gene: TRBD2; J gene: TRBJ2-3
CDR3 protein: CASSLADPRDGYEQYF; CDR3 DNA: TGTGCCAGCAGCTTAGCAGATCCCCGGGACGGCTACGAGCAGTACTTC; V gene: TRBV7-9; clone size: .; D gene: .; J gene: TRBJ2-7
CDR3 protein: CATSSSLRAPLDTQYF; CDR3 DNA: TGTGCCACCAGCAGTTCGTTAAGAGCTCCTTTAGATACGCAGTATTTT; V gene: TRBV15; clone size: few; D gene: .; J gene: TRBJ2-3
CDR3 protein: CSVAGLAAVREYF; CDR3 DNA: TGCAGCGTTGCGGGGCTAGCGGCTGTCCGGGAGTATTTT; V gene: TRBV29-1; clone size: .; D gene: TRBD2; J gene: TRBJ2-3
CDR3 protein: CASNRRAPADTQYF; CDR3 DNA: TGTGCCAGCAACCGGCGGGCCCCCGCAGATACGCAGTATTTT; V gene: TRBV12-3/TRBV12-4; clone size: .; D gene: .; J gene: TRBJ2-3
CDR3 protein: CASSPGDSHYEQYF; CDR3 DNA: TGTGCTAGCAGCCCGGGGGACAGTCACTACGAGCAGTACTTC; V gene: TRBV7-7; clone size: many; D gene: .; J gene: TRBJ2-7
CDR3 protein: CATSRDSPTGPSLF; CDR3 DNA: TGTGCCACCAGCAGAGATTCTCCGACAGGGCCTTCTTTATTT; V gene: TRBV15; clone size: .; D gene: TRBD1; J gene: TRBJ1-5
CDR3 protein: CSARGGSVYEQYF; CDR3 DNA: TGCAGTGCTAGAGGGGGTAGCGTGTACGAGCAGTACTTC; V gene: TRBV20-1; clone size: once; D gene: .; J gene: TRBJ2-7
CDR3 protein: CASSLTLRERVTDTQYF; CDR3 DNA: TGTGCCAGCAGCTTAACCCTTCGGGAAAGAGTCACAGATACGCAGTATTTT; V gene: TRBV7-2; clone size: many; D gene: .; J gene: TRBJ2-3
CDR3 protein: CASSSWTGQGSNQPQHF; CDR3 DNA: TGTGCCAGCAGTTCGTGGACGGGACAGGGGAGCAATCAGCCCCAGCATTTT; V gene: TRBV28; clone size: .; D gene: TRBD1; J gene: TRBJ1-5
CDR3 protein: CASSLERLPNEQYF; CDR3 DNA: TGTGCCAGCAGCTTGGAGCGACTTCCTAACGAGCAGTACTTC; V gene: TRBV11-2; clone size: many; D gene: .; J gene: TRBJ2-7
CDR3 protein: CSARDPGTVSGNTIYF; CDR3 DNA: TGCAGTGCTAGAGATCCCGGAACGGTATCTGGAAACACCATATATTTT; V gene: TRBV20-1; clone size: few; D gene: .; J gene: TRBJ1-3
CDR3 protein: CASSQGTSGRNEQFF; CDR3 DNA: TGTGCCAGCAGCCAAGGGACTAGCGGCCGCAATGAGCAGTTCTTC; V gene: TRBV3-1; clone size: many; D gene: TRBD2; J gene: TRBJ2-1
CDR3 protein: CAIMKKGPENNEQFF; CDR3 DNA: TGTGCCATCATGAAAAAGGGTCCAGAGAACAATGAGCAGTTCTTC; V gene: TRBV10-3; clone size: few; D gene: .; J gene: TRBJ2-1
CDR3 protein: CSAPGWRESSYEQYF; CDR3 DNA: TGCAGTGCCCCGGGATGGAGGGAAAGCTCCTACGAGCAGTACTTC; V gene: TRBV20-1; clone size: many; D gene: .; J gene: TRBJ2-7
CDR3 protein: CAWRDGYEQYF; CDR3 DNA: TGTGCCTGGAGAGACGGCTACGAGCAGTACTTC; V gene: TRBV30; clone size: .; D gene: .; J gene: TRBJ2-7
CDR3 protein: CSAAVLSYEQYF; CDR3 DNA: TGCAGTGCTGCCGTTTTGTCCTACGAGCAGTACTTC; V gene: TRBV20-1; clone size: few; D gene: .; J gene: TRBJ2-7
CDR3 protein: CASSLTWNNEQFF; CDR3 DNA: TGTGCCAGCAGTTTGACCTGGAACAATGAGCAGTTCTTC; V gene: TRBV27; clone size: few; D gene: .; J gene: TRBJ2-1
CDR3 protein: CASRSYRGEQFF; CDR3 DNA: TGTGCCAGCAGATCCTACCGGGGTGAGCAGTTCTTC; V gene: TRBV28; clone size: .; D gene: .; J gene: TRBJ2-1
CDR3 protein: CASSLRTVLNEQFF; CDR3 DNA: TGTGCCAGCAGTTTGCGGACGGTTCTTAATGAGCAGTTCTTC; V gene: TRBV27; clone size: .; D gene: .; J gene: TRBJ2-1
CDR3 protein: CASSFSGSLSYEQYF; CDR3 DNA: TGTGCCAGCAGTTTCAGCGGGAGCTTATCCTACGAGCAGTACTTC; V gene: TRBV28; clone size: many; D gene: TRBD2; J gene: TRBJ2-7
CDR3 protein: CASSYRLAGETQYF; CDR3 DNA: TGTGCCAGCAGTTACAGACTAGCGGGAGAGACCCAGTACTTC; V gene: TRBV6-5; clone size: .; D gene: TRBD2; J gene: TRBJ2-5
CDR3 protein: CASNRMAGGYVDYNEQFF; CDR3 DNA: TGTGCCAGCAATAGGATGGCGGGAGGCTACGTAGATTACAATGAGCAGTTCTTC; V gene: TRBV6-1; clone size: many; D gene: TRBD2; J gene: TRBJ2-1
CDR3 protein: CASSFWAAETQYF; CDR3 DNA: TGTGCCAGCAGTTTTTGGGCGGCGGAGACCCAGTACTTC; V gene: TRBV12-3/TRBV12-4; clone size: few; D gene: .; J gene: TRBJ2-5
CDR3 protein: CASTDTSVDTYNEQFF; CDR3 DNA: TGTGCCAGCACCGATACTAGCGTAGACACCTACAATGAGCAGTTCTTC; V gene: TRBV28; clone size: few; D gene: TRBD2; J gene: TRBJ2-1
CDR3 protein: CSAEPAASQFF; CDR3 DNA: TGCAGCGCCGAGCCTGCGGCCTCGCAGTTCTTC; V gene: TRBV29-1; clone size: many; D gene: .; J gene: TRBJ2-1
CDR3 protein: CASSLESGGYSYNEQFF; CDR3 DNA: TGTGCCAGCAGCTTAGAATCAGGAGGCTATTCCTACAATGAGCAGTTCTTC; V gene: TRBV11-2; clone size: few; D gene: .; J gene: TRBJ2-1
CDR3 protein: CASSFSSGWRQGGSVRATQYF; CDR3 DNA: TGTGCCAGCAGTTTTTCTTCGGGGTGGCGACAGGGGGGTTCGGTTCGGGCGACCCAGTACTTC; V gene: TRBV28; clone size: few; D gene: TRBD1; J gene: TRBJ2-5
CDR3 protein: CSASSYPTPYNEQFF; CDR3 DNA: TGCAGTGCTTCGAGCTACCCGACCCCCTACAATGAGCAGTTCTTC; V gene: TRBV20-1; clone size: few; D gene: .; J gene: TRBJ2-1
CDR3 protein: CSARVSAAATLGGGELFF; CDR3 DNA: TGCAGTGCTAGAGTTAGTGCCGCGGCTACCCTCGGTGGCGGGGAGCTGTTTTTT; V gene: TRBV20-1; clone size: few; D gene: .; J gene: TRBJ2-2
CDR3 protein: CASTPWDRGNTGELFF; CDR3 DNA: TGTGCTAGCACCCCCTGGGACAGGGGGAACACCGGGGAGCTGTTTTTT; V gene: TRBV7-7; clone size: many; D gene: TRBD1; J gene: TRBJ2-2
CDR3 protein: CASSSGLAPTGNIQYF; CDR3 DNA: TGTGCCAGCAGCTCAGGATTGGCTCCTACTGGGAACATTCAGTACTTC; V gene: TRBV9; clone size: .; D gene: .; J gene: TRBJ2-4
CDR3 protein: CATSKSGRTRSQETQYF; CDR3 DNA: TGTGCCACCTCGAAAAGCGGGAGGACCCGATCGCAAGAGACCCAGTACTTC; V gene: TRBV24-1; clone size: .; D gene: TRBD2; J gene: TRBJ2-5
CDR3 protein: CASSPTRRTGGGLYEQYF; CDR3 DNA: TGTGCCAGCAGCCCAACCCGGAGGACAGGGGGTGGACTCTACGAGCAGTACTTC; V gene: TRBV11-1; clone size: many; D gene: TRBD1; J gene: TRBJ2-7
CDR3 protein: CASGLEPGLVPFF; CDR3 DNA: TGTGCTAGTGGTTTGGAGCCGGGACTAGTACCGTTCTTC; V gene: TRBV12-5; clone size: .; D gene: TRBD2; J gene: TRBJ2-1
CDR3 protein: CASRPTRPGHLSNQPQHF; CDR3 DNA: TGTGCCAGCAGGCCGACTAGGCCGGGACACCTTAGCAATCAGCCCCAGCATTTT; V gene: TRBV6-1; clone size: few; D gene: .; J gene: TRBJ1-5
CDR3 protein: CASSIRRIVGGYTF; CDR3 DNA: TGTGCCAGTAGTATAAGACGGATCGTAGGGGGCTACACCTTC; V gene: TRBV19; clone size: .; D gene: .; J gene: TRBJ1-2
CDR3 protein: CASSPTGPRGAYSNQPQHF; CDR3 DNA: TGTGCCAGCTCGCCTACGGGCCCCCGGGGCGCCTATAGCAATCAGCCCCAGCATTTT; V gene: TRBV18; clone size: few; D gene: .; J gene: TRBJ1-5
CDR3 protein: CASSLGAGLSYEQYF; CDR3 DNA: TGTGCCAGCAGCTTAGGCGCGGGACTGTCCTACGAGCAGTACTTC; V gene: TRBV7-3; clone size: .; D gene: .; J gene: TRBJ2-7
CDR3 protein: CASSLRGRVHTSGELFF; CDR3 DNA: TGTGCCAGCAGTTTAAGGGGCAGGGTTCATACTTCCGGGGAGCTGTTTTTT; V gene: TRBV12-3/TRBV12-4; clone size: many; D gene: .; J gene: TRBJ2-2
CDR3 protein: CSARTLLAGQIYEQYF; CDR3 DNA: TGCAGTGCTAGGACGCTACTAGCGGGACAGATCTACGAGCAGTACTTC; V gene: TRBV20-1; clone size: many; D gene: TRBD2; J gene: TRBJ2-7
CDR3 protein: CASSLRGTSSYEQYF; CDR3 DNA: TGTGCCAGCAGCTTAAGGGGCACTAGCTCCTACGAGCAGTACTTC; V gene: TRBV7-3; clone size: many; D gene: .; J gene: TRBJ2-7
CDR3 protein: CASSDYQSEETQYF; CDR3 DNA: TGTGCCAGCAGCGATTACCAATCTGAAGAGACCCAGTACTTC; V gene: TRBV21-1; clone size: .; D gene: .; J gene: TRBJ2-5
CDR3 protein: CSARVLTRTDTQYF; CDR3 DNA: TGCAGTGCTAGAGTTCTAACTCGCACAGATACGCAGTATTTT; V gene: TRBV20-1; clone size: few; D gene: .; J gene: TRBJ2-3
CDR3 protein: CASSSLEGGLAKAADTQYF; CDR3 DNA: TGTGCCAGCAGTTCACTCGAGGGAGGACTAGCCAAAGCCGCAGATACGCAGTATTTT; V gene: TRBV28; clone size: many; D gene: TRBD2; J gene: TRBJ2-3
CDR3 protein: CASSLPSGRKVEQYF; CDR3 DNA: TGCGCCAGCAGCCTTCCTAGCGGGAGGAAAGTCGAGCAGTACTTC; V gene: TRBV4-3; clone size: few; D gene: TRBD2; J gene: TRBJ2-7
CDR3 protein: CASSYVSKQYF; CDR3 DNA: TGTGCCAGCAGTTACGTTAGCAAGCAGTACTTC; V gene: TRBV6-2/TRBV6-3; clone size: .; D gene: .; J gene: TRBJ2-7
CDR3 protein: CASSPRLAGPYNEQFF; CDR3 DNA: TGCGCCAGCAGCCCCCGACTAGCGGGACCCTACAATGAGCAGTTCTTC; V gene: TRBV4-3; clone size: many; D gene: TRBD2; J gene: TRBJ2-1
CDR3 protein: CASSQWAGLLLETQYF; CDR3 DNA: TGTGCCAGCAGCCAATGGGCCGGACTCCTGCTTGAGACCCAGTACTTC; V gene: TRBV3-1; clone size: few; D gene: .; J gene: TRBJ2-5
CDR3 protein: CASSFKTFWGTTDTQYF; CDR3 DNA: TGTGCCAGCAGTTTCAAAACCTTTTGGGGGACCACAGATACGCAGTATTTT; V gene: TRBV27; clone size: many; D gene: .; J gene: TRBJ2-3
CDR3 protein: CSVELPRTRTDIQYF; CDR3 DNA: TGCAGCGTTGAGCTACCCAGGACAAGGACGGACATTCAGTACTTC; V gene: TRBV29-1; clone size: few; D gene: .; J gene: TRBJ2-4
CDR3 protein: CASSLEVEQYF; CDR3 DNA: TGTGCCAGCAGCTTAGAGGTCGAGCAGTACTTC; V gene: TRBV7-9; clone size: many; D gene: .; J gene: TRBJ2-7
CDR3 protein: CATSSPKHSGANVLTF; CDR3 DNA: TGTGCCACCAGCTCCCCGAAACACTCTGGGGCCAACGTCCTGACTTTC; V gene: TRBV7-9; clone size: few; D gene: .; J gene: TRBJ2-6